This T cell receptor beta chain was captured by sequencing in a study of vaccination and CD4 T cells after COVID-19. Sequencing of the DNA from cultured CD4+ T cells was carried out with the Oncomine TCR Beta short-read assay. TCRdb fed the PCR reads into MiXCR, producing one record per CDR3 protein. This sample has 4,500 to 5,500 distinct CDR3 sequences, with more than 50% found just once. This clonotype was counted only a few times. Its antigen is not known. V trimming: 4 bases; J trimming: 5 bases; junction bases outside the gene matches: 9. Germline loops: CDR1 MNHEY, CDR2 SVGAGI. This CDR3 spans 16 amino acids. The treatment is: approximately 10-day PBMC culture with coronavirus spike peptide pools or control peptides (ViraFEST assay). Ahead of the COVID-19 pandemic (2011-2018), the CD4+ T cells of the unexposed donor were collected.

Sequences were obtained from CD4+ T cells from blood, cultured in vitro. The clonotype comes from a human donor in good health. The V call is TRBV6-5, the J call TRBJ2-5; 11 bases agree with TRBD2. The CDR3 sequence is CASSSPIAGGRETQYF. CDR3 sequence (DNA): TGTGCCAGCAGTTCCCCTATAGCGGGGGGGCGTGAGACCCAGTACTTC.